These T cell receptor beta chains were read from a single sample in a study of blood T cell repertoires in COVID-19. This table comes from immunoSEQ multiplex PCR, and its TCRdb copy is limited to in-frame clones, with some not included. The data contain roughly 380,000 clones, about nine tenths of them seen just once; the ten biggest clones take up roughly 1.6%. Input material: peripheral blood. The receptors were sampled from a middle-aged woman with COVID-19, enrolled during active disease. CDR3s include the opening cysteine and the closing phenylalanine or tryptophan. D genes are given only for firm matches. Rows give clone size only sometimes, using once, few, many, or a class for an expanded clone.

TRBJ2-7 TRBD1 TRBV27 many TGTGCCAGCAGTTCTGACCCGGGACAGATACTTCTCGAGCAGTACTTC CASSSDPGQILLEQYF
TRBJ1-1 - TRBV7-2 few TGTGCCAGCAGCTTAGAACTTGTGACAGGTCTAGCTTTCTTT CASSLELVTGLAFF
TRBJ2-1 - TRBV5-1 - TGCGCCAGCAGCCCGGCGGGGAGCTCCTACAATGAGCAGTTCTTC CASSPAGSSYNEQFF
TRBJ2-1 TRBD2 TRBV5-6 - TGTGCCAGCAGCTTGATCATCGGGGGTGGCGGGAGGTACAATGAGCAGTTCTTC CASSLIIGGGGRYNEQFF
TRBJ1-4 TRBD1 TRBV4-3 - TGCGCCAGCTCCGACAGGGCTGAAAAACTGTTTTTT CASSDRAEKLFF
TRBJ2-2 TRBD1 TRBV18 - TGTGCCAGCTCGGACAGGGGGCCTCCCGGGGAGCTGTTTTTT CASSDRGPPGELFF
TRBJ2-5 TRBD2 TRBV6-4 - TGTGCCAGCAGTCCTCGGGGAGGGGAGACCCAGTACTTC CASSPRGGETQYF
TRBJ1-5 - TRBV12-3/TRBV12-4 - TGTGCCAGCACCCTCGGCGGGCAGCCCCAGCATTTT CASTLGGQPQHF
TRBJ2-2 TRBD2 TRBV6-2/TRBV6-3 - TGTGCCAGCAGTTACTCCGCCGGAAGGACTAGCGGAAAAACCGGGGAGCTGTTTTTT CASSYSAGRTSGKTGELFF
TRBJ2-1 - TRBV3-1/TRBV3-2 - TGTGCCAGCAGCCACGAACAGGGATTCGGGGAGGGTGAGCAGTTCTTC CASSHEQGFGEGEQFF
TRBJ1-1 TRBD1 TRBV11-2 - TGTGCCAGCAGCTTAGGGACAGGTGAAGCTTTCTTT CASSLGTGEAFF
TRBJ1-5 - TRBV27 - TGTGCCAGCAGTTTAAGTTCGGGAAATCAGCCCCAGCATTTT CASSLSSGNQPQHF
TRBJ1-2 - TRBV6-5 - TGTGCCGCTAGGCCGGCAGGGTCTGGCTACACCTTC CAARPAGSGYTF
TRBJ2-1 - TRBV19 once TGTGCCAGTAGTATCCAACCGTCGGGCTCCTACAATGAGCAGTTCTTC CASSIQPSGSYNEQFF
TRBJ2-1 TRBD2 TRBV27 - TGTGCCAGCAGGCTAGCGGGAGGTAGCAGCTCCTACAATGAGCAGTTCTTC CASRLAGGSSSYNEQFF
TRBJ1-5 TRBD1 TRBV28 - TGTGCCAGCAGCCTGACAGGGGTCGCCTTCTATCAGCCCCAGCATTTT CASSLTGVAFYQPQHF
TRBJ1-5 - TRBV5-1 - TGCGCCAGCAGCCAGTCAGGGTATAGCAATCAGCCCCAGCATTTT CASSQSGYSNQPQHF
TRBJ2-1 - TRBV6-1 - TGTGCCAGCAGTGAAGGGTTGGTAGTCTACAATGAGCAGTTCTTC CASSEGLVVYNEQFF
TRBJ2-1 TRBD1 TRBV6-5 few TGTGCCAGCAGTTCCGCACAGGGGAGCCGCTACAATGAGCAGTTCTTC CASSSAQGSRYNEQFF
TRBJ1-5 TRBD1 TRBV7-9 once TGTGCCAGCAACGGACAGGACGGGCAGCCCCAGCATTTT CASNGQDGQPQHF
TRBJ2-7 - TRBV5-1 - TGCGCCAGCAGCTTGCGGGCACAGGTCTCCTACGAGCAGTACTTC CASSLRAQVSYEQYF
TRBJ1-5 - TRBV19 - TGTGCCAGTACCAGACGGACAAGCAATCAGCCCCAGCATTTT CASTRRTSNQPQHF
TRBJ1-6 - TRBV28 - TGTGCCAGCAGTTCGGCAGGGATGAGTAATTCACCCCTCCACTTT CASSSAGMSNSPLHF
TRBJ1-3 - TRBV5-8 - TGTGCCAGCCGGGATCCCTTCTCTGGAAACACCATATATTTT CASRDPFSGNTIYF
TRBJ1-2 - TRBV6-5 - TGTGCCAGCAGACCCGACAGACCCTATGGCTACACCTTC CASRPDRPYGYTF
TRBJ1-5 TRBD1 TRBV2 once TGTGCCAGCAGAGAGGGGACAGATCTACATCAGGGAGCCCAGCATTTT CASREGTDLHQGAQHF
TRBJ1-2 - TRBV11-2 - TGTGCCAGCAGCTTAGATGTGGCAACCAACTATGGCTACACCTTC CASSLDVATNYGYTF
TRBJ1-1 - TRBV5-6 - TGTGCCAGCAGCCTCCGGGACAAAGCTTTCTTT CASSLRDKAFF
TRBJ1-1 TRBD1 TRBV5-3 - TGTGCCAGAAGCCCTAGACAGGGTATGAACACTGAAGCTTTCTTT CARSPRQGMNTEAFF
TRBJ2-5 - TRBV7-3 - TGTGCCAGCAGCTCCCTAGTCCAAGAGACCCAGTACTTC CASSSLVQETQYF
TRBJ2-3 - TRBV28 - TGTGCCAGCAGTTCGCGATATGTAAGGCGGGATACGCAGTATTTT CASSSRYVRRDTQYF
TRBJ1-4 - TRBV9 - TGTGCCAGCAGCGTGACCAACAGGGTAGGAGAAAAACTGTTTTTT CASSVTNRVGEKLFF
TRBJ1-1 - TRBV12-3/TRBV12-4 - TGTGCCAGCACCCCAGGGATGGTCACTGAAGCTTTCTTT CASTPGMVTEAFF
TRBJ1-2 TRBD1 TRBV7-9 - TGTGCCAGCAGCTTAGTCGGGACAGCTGAAGCTAACTATGGCTACACCTTC CASSLVGTAEANYGYTF
TRBJ2-1 - TRBV6-6 - TGTGCCAGCACCCAAACAGGGATAGGGCAGTTCTTC CASTQTGIGQFF
TRBJ1-2 - TRBV7-2 - TGTGCCAGCAGCTTAGGGGCGGGATATGGCTACACCTTC CASSLGAGYGYTF
TRBJ2-6 - TRBV12-1 - TGTGCCAGCAGCTTTTGGCGGACTAGCGGGAAGTCTGGGGCCAACGTCCTGACTTTC CASSFWRTSGKSGANVLTF
TRBJ1-3 TRBD1 TRBV5-1 - TGCGCCAGCAGCTTAGAGGGGGCTTCAGGAAACACCATATATTTT CASSLEGASGNTIYF
TRBJ2-7 - TRBV6-1 - TGTGCCAGCAGTGAAACCAGTAGACAGGCTTTTGACGAGCAGTACTTC CASSETSRQAFDEQYF
TRBJ1-2 - TRBV29-1 - TGCAGCGTTGCCCCAGGGGAGGGTGGCTACACCTTC CSVAPGEGGYTF
TRBJ2-2 - TRBV30 - TGTGCCTGGAGTGTAGGGAGACAGGACACCGGGGAGCTGTTTTTT CAWSVGRQDTGELFF
TRBJ2-5 TRBD1 TRBV29-1 - TGCAGCGTAGACAGGGTAGGCGAGACCCAGTACTTC CSVDRVGETQYF
TRBJ1-1 TRBD1 TRBV3-1/TRBV3-2 - TGTGCCAGCAGCCAAGAAGGGGACAGGGGCCCAGCTTTCTTT CASSQEGDRGPAFF
TRBJ2-1 - TRBV9 - TGTGCCAGCAGCCCTATACCCTACAATGAGCAGTTCTTC CASSPIPYNEQFF
TRBJ2-7 - TRBV7-2 - TGTGCCAGCAGCTTAGGCAGGGTCTACGAGCAGTACTTC CASSLGRVYEQYF
TRBJ2-2 - TRBV4-2 - TGTGCCAGCAGCCAAGATGCGGGGCGCCCCGGGGAGCTGTTTTTT CASSQDAGRPGELFF
TRBJ1-2 - TRBV7-2 - TGTGCCAGCAGCTTCCGCCAAGGGGGTTATGGCTACACCTTC CASSFRQGGYGYTF
TRBJ1-1 TRBD1 TRBV5-1 - TGCGCCAGCAGCCCAGGGGGGACAGGGGGCCTTTCAGTCTCGGAAGCTTTCTTT CASSPGGTGGLSVSEAFF
TRBJ1-1 TRBD1 TRBV6-2/TRBV6-3 - TGTGCCAGCAGTTACCCGACAGGGGATTTCGCCACTGAAGCTTTCTTT CASSYPTGDFATEAFF
TRBJ1-1 - TRBV4-2 - TGTGCCAGCAGCCAAGATAGATTGAACACTGAAGCTTTCTTT CASSQDRLNTEAFF
TRBJ2-2 TRBD2 TRBV28 few TGTGCCAGCAAGGGACTAGCGGTGACCGGGGAGCTGTTTTTT CASKGLAVTGELFF